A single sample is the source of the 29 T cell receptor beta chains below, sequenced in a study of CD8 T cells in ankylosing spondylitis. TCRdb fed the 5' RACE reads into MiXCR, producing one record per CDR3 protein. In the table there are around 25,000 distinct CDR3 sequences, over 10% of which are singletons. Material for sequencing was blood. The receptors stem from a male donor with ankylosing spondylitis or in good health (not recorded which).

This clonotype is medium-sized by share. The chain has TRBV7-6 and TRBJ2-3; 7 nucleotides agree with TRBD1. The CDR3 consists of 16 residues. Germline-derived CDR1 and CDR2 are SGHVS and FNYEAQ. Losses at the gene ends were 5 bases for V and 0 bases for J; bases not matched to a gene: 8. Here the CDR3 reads CASSIRQGPSTDTQYF. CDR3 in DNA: TGTGCCAGCAGCATAAGACAGGGTCCTAGCACAGATACGCAGTATTTT.

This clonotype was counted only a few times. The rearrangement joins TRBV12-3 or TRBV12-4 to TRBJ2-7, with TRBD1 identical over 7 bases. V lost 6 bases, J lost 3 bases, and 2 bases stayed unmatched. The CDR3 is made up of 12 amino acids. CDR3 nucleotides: TGTGCCAGCAGCGGGGACAGCTACGAGCAGTACTTC. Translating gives CASSGDSYEQYF.

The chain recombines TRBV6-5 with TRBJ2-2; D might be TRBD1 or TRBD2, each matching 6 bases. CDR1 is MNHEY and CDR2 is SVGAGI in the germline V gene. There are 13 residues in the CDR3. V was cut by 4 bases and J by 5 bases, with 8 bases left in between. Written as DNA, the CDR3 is TGTGCCAGCAGTTCGGGGGCGACCGGGGAGCTGTTTTTT. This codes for CASSSGATGELFF.

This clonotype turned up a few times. The CDR3 DNA sequence: TGTGCCAGCAGCTTAGTACGGGACAATGAGCAGTTCTTC. Residues: CASSLVRDNEQFF. This chain joins TRBV7-9 and TRBJ2-1; D gene ambiguous. CDR1 is SEHNR and CDR2 is FQNEAQ in the germline V gene (reference sequence). V was trimmed by 1 base and J by 5 bases, leaving 6 bases between them. This CDR3 contains 13 residues.

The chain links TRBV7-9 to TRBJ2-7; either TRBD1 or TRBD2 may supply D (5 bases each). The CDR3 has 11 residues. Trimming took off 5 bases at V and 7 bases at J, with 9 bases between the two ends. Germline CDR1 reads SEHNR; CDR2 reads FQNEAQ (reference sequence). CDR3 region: CASSPGAEQYF. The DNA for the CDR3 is TGTGCCAGCAGCCCCGGGGCAGAGCAGTACTTC.

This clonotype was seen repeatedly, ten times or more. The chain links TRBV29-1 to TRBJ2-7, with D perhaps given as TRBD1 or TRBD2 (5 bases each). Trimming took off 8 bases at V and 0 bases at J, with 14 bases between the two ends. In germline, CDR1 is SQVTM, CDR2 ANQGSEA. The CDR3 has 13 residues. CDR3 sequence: CSTWDGPSYEQYF. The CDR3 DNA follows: TGCAGCACGTGGGACGGGCCCTCCTACGAGCAGTACTTC.

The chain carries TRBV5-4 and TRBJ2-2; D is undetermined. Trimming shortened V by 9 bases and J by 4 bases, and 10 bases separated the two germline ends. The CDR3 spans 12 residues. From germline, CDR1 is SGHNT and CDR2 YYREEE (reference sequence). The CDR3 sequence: CAIRLSTGELFF. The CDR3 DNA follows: TGTGCCATCAGACTCTCCACCGGGGAGCTGTTTTTT.

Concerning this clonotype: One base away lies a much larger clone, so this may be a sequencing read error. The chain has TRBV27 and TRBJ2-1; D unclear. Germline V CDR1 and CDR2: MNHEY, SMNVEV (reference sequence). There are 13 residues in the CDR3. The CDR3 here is CACSLRANNEQFF. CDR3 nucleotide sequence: TGTGCCTGCAGTTTACGGGCTAACAATGAGCAGTTCTTC.

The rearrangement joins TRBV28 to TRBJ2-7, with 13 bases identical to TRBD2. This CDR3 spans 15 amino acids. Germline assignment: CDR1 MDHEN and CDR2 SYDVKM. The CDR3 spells CASSFLTSGGGEQYV. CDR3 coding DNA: TGCGCCAGCAGTTTCCTTACTAGCGGGGGGGGGGAGCAGTACGTC.

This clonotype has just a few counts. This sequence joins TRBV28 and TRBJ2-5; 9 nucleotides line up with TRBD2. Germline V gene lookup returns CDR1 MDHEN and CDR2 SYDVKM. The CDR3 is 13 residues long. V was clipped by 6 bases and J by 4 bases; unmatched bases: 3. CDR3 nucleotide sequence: TGTGCCAGCAGCCCTAGCGGGATAGAGACCCAGTACTTC. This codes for CASSPSGIETQYF.

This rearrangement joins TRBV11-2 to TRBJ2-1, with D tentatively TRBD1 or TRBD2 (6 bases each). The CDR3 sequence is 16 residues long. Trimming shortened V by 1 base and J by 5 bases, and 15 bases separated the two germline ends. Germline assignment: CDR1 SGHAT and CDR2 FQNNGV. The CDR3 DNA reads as TGTGCCAGCAGCTTAGTCGGGGGCCGCGCGGACAATGAGCAGTTCTTC. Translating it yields CASSLVGGRADNEQFF. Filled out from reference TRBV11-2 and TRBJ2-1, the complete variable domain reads EAGVAQSPRYKIIEKRQSVAFWCNPISGHATLYWYQQILGQGPKLLIQFQNNGVVDDSQLPKDRFSAERLKGVDSTLKIQPAKLEDSAVYLCASSLVGGRADNEQFFGPGTRLTVL.

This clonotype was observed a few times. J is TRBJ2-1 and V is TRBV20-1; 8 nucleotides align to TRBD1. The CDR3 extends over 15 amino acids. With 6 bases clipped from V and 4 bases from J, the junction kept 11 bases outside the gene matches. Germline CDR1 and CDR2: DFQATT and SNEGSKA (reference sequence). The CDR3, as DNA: TGCAGTGCCCCTACCCCGGACAGGGTTTACAATGAGCAGTTCTTC. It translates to CSAPTPDRVYNEQFF.

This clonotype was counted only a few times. The DNA of the CDR3 is TGTGCCAGCAGTACCCAGCCCTACGAGCAGTACTTC. Its translation is CASSTQPYEQYF. V is TRBV6-6 and J is TRBJ2-7, with D hard to call. The germline CDR1 and CDR2 sequences are MNHNY and SVGAGI (reference sequence). V was cut by 5 bases and J by 2 bases, with 7 bases left in between. The CDR3 is 12 amino acids.

This CDR3 reads CASSLDTMNTEAFF. In nucleotides, the CDR3 is TGTGCCAGCAGCTTAGACACCATGAACACTGAAGCTTTCTTT. The chain combines TRBV7-9 with TRBJ1-1, with D uncertain. Trimming left V 1 base short and J 0 bases short, with 6 bases between. The germline gives CDR1 SEHNR, CDR2 FQNEAQ (reference sequence). This CDR3 is built from 14 residues.

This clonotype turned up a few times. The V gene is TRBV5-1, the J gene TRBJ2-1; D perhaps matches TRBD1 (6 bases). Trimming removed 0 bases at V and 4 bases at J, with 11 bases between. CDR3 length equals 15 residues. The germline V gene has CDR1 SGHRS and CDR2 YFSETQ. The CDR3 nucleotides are TGCGCCAGCAGCTTGGATCGGGACAAATACAATGAGCAGTTCTTC. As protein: CASSLDRDKYNEQFF.

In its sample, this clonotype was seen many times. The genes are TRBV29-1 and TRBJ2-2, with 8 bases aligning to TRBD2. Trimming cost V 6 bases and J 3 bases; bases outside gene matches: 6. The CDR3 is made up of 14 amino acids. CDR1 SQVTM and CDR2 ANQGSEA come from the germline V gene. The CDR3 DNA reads TGCAGCGTGAGGACCGGGGGGGACACCGGGGAGCTGTTTTTT. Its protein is CSVRTGGDTGELFF.

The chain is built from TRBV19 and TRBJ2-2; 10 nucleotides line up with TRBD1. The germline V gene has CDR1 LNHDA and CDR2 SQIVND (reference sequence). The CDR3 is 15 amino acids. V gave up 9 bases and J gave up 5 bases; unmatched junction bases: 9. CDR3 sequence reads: CASVRTGGFTGELFF. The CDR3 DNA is TGTGCCAGCGTACGGACAGGGGGTTTTACCGGGGAGCTGTTTTTT.

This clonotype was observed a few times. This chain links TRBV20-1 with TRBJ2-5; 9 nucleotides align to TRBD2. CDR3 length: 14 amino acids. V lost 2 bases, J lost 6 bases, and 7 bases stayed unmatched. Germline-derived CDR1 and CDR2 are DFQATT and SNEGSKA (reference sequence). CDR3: CSARISGGGKTQYF. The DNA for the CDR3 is TGCAGTGCTAGAATTAGCGGGGGCGGGAAGACCCAGTACTTC.

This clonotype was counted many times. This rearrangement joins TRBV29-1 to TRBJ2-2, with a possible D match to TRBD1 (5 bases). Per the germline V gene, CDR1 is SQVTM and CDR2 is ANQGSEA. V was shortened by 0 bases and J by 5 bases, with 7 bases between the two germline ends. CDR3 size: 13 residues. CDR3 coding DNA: TGCAGCGTTGAAGACAGGGTTACCGGGGAGCTGTTTTTT. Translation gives CSVEDRVTGELFF.

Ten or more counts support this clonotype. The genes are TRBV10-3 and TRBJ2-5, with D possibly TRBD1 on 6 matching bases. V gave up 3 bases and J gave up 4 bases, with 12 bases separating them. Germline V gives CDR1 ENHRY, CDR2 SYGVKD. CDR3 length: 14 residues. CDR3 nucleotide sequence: TGTGCCATCAGTGACACAAGCAGGGGAGAGACCCAGTACTTC. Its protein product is CAISDTSRGETQYF.

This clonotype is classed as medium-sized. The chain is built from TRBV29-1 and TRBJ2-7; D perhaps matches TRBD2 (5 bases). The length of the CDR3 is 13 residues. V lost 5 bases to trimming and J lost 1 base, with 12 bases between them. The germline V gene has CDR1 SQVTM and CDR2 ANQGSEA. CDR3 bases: TGCAGCGTTTATTCCGGAGGTTCCTACGAGCAGTACTTC. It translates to CSVYSGGSYEQYF.

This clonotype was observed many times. The CDR3 nucleotides read TGCAGTGCAAGGGGTTTGGCCGAGAACACTGAAGCTTTCTTT. Translating it yields CSARGLAENTEAFF. This chain joins TRBV20-1 and TRBJ1-1, with D maybe TRBD1 (5 bases). CDR3 length equals 14 residues. Germline loops: CDR1 DFQATT, CDR2 SNEGSKA (reference sequence). With 6 bases removed from V and 1 base from J, the gap between germline ends came to 15 bases.

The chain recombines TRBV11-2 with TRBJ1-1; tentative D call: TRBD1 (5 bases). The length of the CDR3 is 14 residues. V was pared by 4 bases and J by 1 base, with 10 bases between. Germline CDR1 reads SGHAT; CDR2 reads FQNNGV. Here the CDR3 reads CASSSGTANTEAFF. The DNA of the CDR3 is TGTGCCAGCAGCTCCGGGACGGCGAACACTGAAGCTTTCTTT.

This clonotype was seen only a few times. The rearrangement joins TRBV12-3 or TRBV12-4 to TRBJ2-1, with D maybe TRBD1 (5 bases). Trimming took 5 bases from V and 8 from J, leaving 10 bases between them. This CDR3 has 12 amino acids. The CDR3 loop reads CASSPQGDEQFF. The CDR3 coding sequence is TGTGCCAGCAGTCCCCAGGGCGATGAGCAGTTCTTC.

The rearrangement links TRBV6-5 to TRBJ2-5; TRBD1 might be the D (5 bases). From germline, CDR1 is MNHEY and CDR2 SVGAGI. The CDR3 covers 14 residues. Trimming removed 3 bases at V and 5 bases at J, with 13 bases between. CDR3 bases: TGTGCCAGCAGTTATGGGGCTTTCGGGGAGACCCAGTACTTC. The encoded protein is CASSYGAFGETQYF.

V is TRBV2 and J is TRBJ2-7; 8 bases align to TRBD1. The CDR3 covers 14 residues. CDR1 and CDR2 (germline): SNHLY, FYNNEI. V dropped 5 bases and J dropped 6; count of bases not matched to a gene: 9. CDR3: CASSRIRTGSEQYF. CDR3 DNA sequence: TGTGCCAGCAGTAGAATTCGGACAGGGTCCGAGCAGTACTTC.

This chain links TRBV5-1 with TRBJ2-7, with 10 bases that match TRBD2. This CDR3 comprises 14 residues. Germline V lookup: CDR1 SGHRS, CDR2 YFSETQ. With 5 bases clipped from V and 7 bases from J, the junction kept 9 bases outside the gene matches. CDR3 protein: CASRTSGQTGEQYF. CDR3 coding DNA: TGCGCCAGCAGGACTAGCGGGCAGACCGGGGAGCAGTACTTC.

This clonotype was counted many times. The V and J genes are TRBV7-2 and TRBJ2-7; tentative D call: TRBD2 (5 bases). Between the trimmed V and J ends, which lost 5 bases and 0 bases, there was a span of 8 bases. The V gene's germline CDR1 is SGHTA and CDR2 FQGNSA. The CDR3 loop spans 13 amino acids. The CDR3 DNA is TGTGCCAGCAGCCGCGCGGGCTCCTACGAGCAGTACGTC. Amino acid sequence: CASSRAGSYEQYV.

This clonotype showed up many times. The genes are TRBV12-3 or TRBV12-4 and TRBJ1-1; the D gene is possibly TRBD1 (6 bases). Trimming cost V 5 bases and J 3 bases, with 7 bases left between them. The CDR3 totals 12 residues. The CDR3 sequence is CASSKGDTEAFF. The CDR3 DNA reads TGTGCCAGCAGTAAGGGGGACACTGAAGCTTTCTTT.